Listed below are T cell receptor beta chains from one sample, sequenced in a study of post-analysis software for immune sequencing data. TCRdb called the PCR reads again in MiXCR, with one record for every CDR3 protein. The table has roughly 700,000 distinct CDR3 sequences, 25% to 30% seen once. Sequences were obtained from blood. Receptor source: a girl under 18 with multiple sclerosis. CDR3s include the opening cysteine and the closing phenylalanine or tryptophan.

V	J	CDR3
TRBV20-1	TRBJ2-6	CSVKQGSGANVLTF
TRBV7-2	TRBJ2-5	CASSLVQGAQETQYF
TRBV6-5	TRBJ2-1	CASSLRNPTHNEQFF
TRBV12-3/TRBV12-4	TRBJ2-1	CASSLVRDYEANEQFF
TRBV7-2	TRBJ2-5	CASSPAFQGGETQYF
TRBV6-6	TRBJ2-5	CASSYRTPGPLGETQYF
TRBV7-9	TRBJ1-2	CASRSDSHPGYTF
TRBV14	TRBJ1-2	CASSPHRQGSYGYTF
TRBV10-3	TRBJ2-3	CAIRISGTSGTDTQYF
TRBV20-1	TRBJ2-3	CSAMSQSDTQYF
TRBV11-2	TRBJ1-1	CASSPLPGSEAFF
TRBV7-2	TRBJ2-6	CASSLGQGRAGANVLTF
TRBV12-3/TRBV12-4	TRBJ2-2	CASSFDNRGTGELFF
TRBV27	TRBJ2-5	CASGPHQETQYF
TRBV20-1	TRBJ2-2	CSAPGTSNTGELFF
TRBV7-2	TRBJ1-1	CASSLLGYRTEAFF
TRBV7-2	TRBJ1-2	CASSGPGGLLYGYTF
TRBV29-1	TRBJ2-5	CSGRKGGETQYF
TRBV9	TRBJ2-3	CASSVDGITDTQYF
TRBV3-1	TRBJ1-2	CASSQGTGIGYGYTF
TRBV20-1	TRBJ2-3	CSVRVKLASGTDTQYF
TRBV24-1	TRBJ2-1	CATSDFAGGDYNEQFF
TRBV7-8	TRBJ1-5	CASRQDREALYSNQPQHF
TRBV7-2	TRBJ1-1	CASSSRQGRQGGTEAFF
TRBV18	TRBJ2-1	CASGRGTVLDEQFF
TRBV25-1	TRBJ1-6	CASSGRDRTSWGSPLHF
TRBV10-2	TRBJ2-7	CASSDGLAYEQYF